The clone carrying this T cell receptor (beta chain) was observed a few times. What it binds is unknown. Transcripts of RNA were the source for amplifying TCR beta CDR3 regions. Scientists carried out first-round RT-PCR using HTBI primers and then a second-round multiplex PCR. TCRdb redid the calling of the multiplex PCR reads with MiXCR, one entry per CDR3 protein. The table has hundreds of thousands of distinct CDR3 sequences, 35% to 50% seen once; the top ten hold 40% to 45%. CDR3 length equals 17 residues. CDR1 SEHNR and CDR2 FQNEAQ come from the germline V gene (reference sequence). The ends lost 6 bases at V and 4 bases at J; junction bases unmatched: 12. The data were taken from a study of Graves' ophthalmopathy and Graves' hyperthyroidism. Findings of the study overall: Classification of ophthalmopathy versus stable hyperthyroidism by a 13-signature model yielded approximately 90% sensitivity and just under 84% specificity. Clonotypes were expanded in thyroid at above 0.001 frequency, and most also appeared in blood.

The PBMC fraction was derived from 9 to 10 ml of fresh peripheral blood. Source material: peripheral blood. This TCR was recovered from an adult man with Graves' ophthalmopathy. The chain employs TRBV7-9 and TRBJ2-6, with TRBD1 matching over 7 bases. The chain's CDR3 is CASSDPTGFWGANVLTF. The CDR3 region has the DNA TGTGCCAGCAGTGACCCGACAGGGTTCTGGGGGGCCAACGTCCTGACTTTC.